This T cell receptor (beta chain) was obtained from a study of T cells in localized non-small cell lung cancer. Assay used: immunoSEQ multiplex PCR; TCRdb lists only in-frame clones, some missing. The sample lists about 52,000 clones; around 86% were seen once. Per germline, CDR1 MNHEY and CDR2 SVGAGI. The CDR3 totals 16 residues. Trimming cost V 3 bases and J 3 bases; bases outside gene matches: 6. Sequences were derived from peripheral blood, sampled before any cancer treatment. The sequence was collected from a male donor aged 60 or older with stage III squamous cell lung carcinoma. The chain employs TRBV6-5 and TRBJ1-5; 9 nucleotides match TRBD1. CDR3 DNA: TGTGCCAGCAGTTATCCCGGGACAGGGATCAATCAGCCCCAGCATTTT. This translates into CASSYPGTGINQPQHF.